This T cell receptor (beta chain) was identified in a study of identical twins. In this sample, this clonotype turned up many times. Its antigen is not known. Study-wide results and caveats: Models underestimated how often monozygotic twins shared out-of-frame TCR alpha.

Germline CDR1 reads SGHRS; CDR2 reads YFSETQ. V lost 2 bases and J 0 bases, leaving 11 bases between the germline ends. The CDR3 extends over 15 amino acids. Unique molecular identifiers were present on the cDNA, which also gained a universal primer site by template switching. One entry per CDR3 protein results from TCRdb running MiXCR on the 5' RACE reads. The sample includes 420,000 or so distinct CDR3 sequences, approximately 17% of them seen just once. Source material: naive T cells sorted from blood. The receptor comes from a man in his fifties in good health. This chain uses TRBV5-1 with TRBJ1-1; D may be TRBD1 (6 bases). The CDR3 here is CASSFGGQLNTEAFF. The CDR3 DNA reads as TGCGCCAGCAGCTTTGGGGGGCAGCTGAACACTGAAGCTTTCTTT.